These 10 T cell receptor beta chains share one sample of origin, sequenced in a study of radiation and T cells in renal cell carcinoma. The method was immunoSEQ multiplex PCR; TCRdb's version includes in-frame clones alone and lacks a portion of them. This sample has around 99,000 clones, with 84% found just once. Time point reported: blood 4 weeks post-SBRT, at nephrectomy. Documented treatment: 15 Gy SBRT to primary tumor, nephrectomy 4 weeks later. The sequencing used blood, collected from a patient whose treatment included radiotherapy and nephrectomy. The receptors derive from a man between 60 and 75 years old with renal cell carcinoma.

The chain combines TRBV19 with TRBJ1-5; no reliable D call. The germline V gene has CDR1 LNHDA and CDR2 SQIVND (reference sequence). The germline V and J ends were trimmed by 3 bases and 4 bases, with 7 bases remaining between them. The CDR3 covers 13 residues. The CDR3 loop reads CASSMAGNQPQHF. DNA of the CDR3: TGTGCCAGTAGTATGGCGGGAAATCAGCCCCAGCATTTT.

V usage is TRBV7-9 and J usage is TRBJ1-5; D gene ambiguous. CDR1 and CDR2 (germline): SEHNR, FQNEAQ (reference sequence). This CDR3 is built from 13 residues. Trimming pared 8 bases from V and 6 bases from J, leaving 14 bases between. DNA for the CDR3: TGTGCCAGCTCGAATCCGGGGAGTCAGCCCCAGCATTTT. Translated: CASSNPGSQPQHF.

This chain links TRBV7-9 with TRBJ2-1; TRBD1 matches at 8 bases. Germline loops: CDR1 SEHNR, CDR2 FQNEAQ (reference sequence). The CDR3 spans 15 residues. Trimming cost V 5 bases and J 7 bases; bases outside gene matches: 10. The CDR3, as DNA: TGTGCCAGCAGCCCCAGGGGGCTTAGGACGAATGAGCAGTTCTTC. It yields the protein CASSPRGLRTNEQFF.

This clone has just a few counts. The chain combines TRBV30 with TRBJ1-1; no firm D call. The ends were cut back, 0 bases at V and 5 bases at J, with 10 bases in the middle. In germline, CDR1 is GTSNPN, CDR2 SVGIG (reference sequence). CDR3 length equals 13 residues. The CDR3 nucleotides read TGTGCCTGGAGTGTTAATGCAGATACTGAAGCTTTCTTT. As protein: CAWSVNADTEAFF.

The gene calls are TRBV7-9 and TRBJ2-3; 8 nucleotides align to TRBD1. This CDR3 region has 15 residues. CDR1 and CDR2 from the germline V gene are SEHNR and FQNEAQ (reference sequence). The J segment lost 3 bases and the V segment lost 7 bases, leaving 9 bases of the junction unmatched. This CDR3 reads CASTPQGAVTDTQYF. The CDR3 coding sequence is TGTGCCAGCACCCCTCAGGGGGCTGTGACAGATACGCAGTATTTT.

This chain connects TRBV18 to TRBJ2-3, with TRBD1 matching over 9 bases. V dropped 3 bases and J dropped 2; count of bases not matched to a gene: 6. This CDR3 region has 16 residues. Germline CDR1 is KGHSH and CDR2 is LQKENI. The CDR3 nucleotides read TGTGCCAGCTCACCGTGGGGGACAGGGAACACAGATACGCAGTATTTT. Translated, it gives CASSPWGTGNTDTQYF.

This chain links TRBV9 with TRBJ2-6; D perhaps matches TRBD2 (6 bases). The CDR3 length is 17 residues. Germline V gene data show CDR1 as SGDLS and CDR2 as YYNGEE. V lost 3 bases and J lost 3, with 16 bases in between. This CDR3 is CASSAQIWRVGANVLTF. Here the CDR3 DNA reads TGTGCCAGCAGCGCCCAAATTTGGAGGGTTGGGGCCAACGTCCTGACTTTC.

Points on this clone: An end of the junction differs from the germline gene, which may be a read error. The chain links TRBV29-1 to TRBJ2-2, with a possible D match to TRBD2 (6 bases). Germline V lookup: CDR1 SQVTM, CDR2 ANQGSEA. The CDR3 covers 15 residues. The CDR3 region has the DNA TGCAACGTTGGAGGGGCATCTATGAACACCGGGGAGCTGTTTTTT. Translation gives CNVGGASMNTGELFF.

The chain is built from TRBV19 and TRBJ2-1; weak D call: TRBD2 (7 bases). The V gene's germline CDR1 is LNHDA and CDR2 SQIVND (reference sequence). The CDR3 spans 15 residues. Trimming shortened V by 5 bases and J by 6 bases, and 17 bases separated the two germline ends. CDR3 protein: CASSFGPGGTNEQFF. CDR3 nucleotide sequence: TGTGCCAGTAGTTTCGGACCGGGGGGCACCAATGAGCAGTTCTTC.

The CDR3 DNA is TGTGCCAGCAGCTTGTTGGGGAGGACGGGAAATAGCAATCAGCCCCAGCATTTT. Protein sequence: CASSLLGRTGNSNQPQHF. The rearrangement joins TRBV5-8 to TRBJ1-5; D gene uncertain. The V and J ends lost 1 base and 0 bases respectively, with 17 bases between them. CDR1 is SGHTS, CDR2 YDEGEE, per germline. The CDR3 contains 18 residues.